A single sample is the source of the 31 T cell receptor beta chains below, sequenced in a study of human T cells and chemical hapten exposure. Indicated time point: pre-sensitization, week 0. Treatment defined: therapeutic diphenylcyclopropenone sensitization with weekly scalp DPC. TCRdb re-called the RACE reads with MiXCR, one entry per CDR3 protein. Found here are roughly 380,000 distinct CDR3 sequences, 5.1% of them singletons; the top ten hold around 2.6%. Material: whole blood, obtained in connection with sensitization to the hapten diphenylcyclopropenone (DPC). The receptors come from a woman in her forties or fifties with alopecia areata. Some clones in this sample may be carry-over from other donors' samples.

This clonotype was picked up a small number of times. J is TRBJ1-5 and V is TRBV20-1; D possibly corresponds to TRBD1 (6 bases). Per germline, CDR1 DFQATT and CDR2 SNEGSKA (reference sequence). The CDR3 contains 13 residues. Trimming left V 6 bases short and J 1 base short, with 10 bases between. CDR3: CSAEQGSNQPQHF. CDR3 bases: TGCAGTGCCGAACAGGGAAGCAATCAGCCCCAGCATTTT.

There are many counts of this clonotype. J is TRBJ2-1 and V is TRBV7-6; TRBD1 matches at 7 bases. This CDR3 is 16 amino acids long. The germline V gene has CDR1 SGHVS and CDR2 FNYEAQ. The J segment lost 4 bases and the V segment lost 4 bases, leaving 10 bases of the junction unmatched. CDR3 DNA sequence: TGTGCCAGCAGCTCCTTCACAGGGGTCCCTTACAATGAGCAGTTCTTC. This encodes CASSSFTGVPYNEQFF.

In its sample, this clonotype was seen many times. J is TRBJ1-3 and V is TRBV12-3 or TRBV12-4; D not resolved. Trimming took off 4 bases at V and 8 bases at J, with 6 bases between the two ends. The length of the CDR3 is 11 residues. The CDR3 DNA is TGTGCCAGCAGTTCCCCACACACCATATATTTT. Protein sequence: CASSSPHTIYF.

This clonotype was recorded many times. V usage is TRBV7-2 and J usage is TRBJ2-1; 9 nucleotides line up with TRBD1. CDR1 SGHTA and CDR2 FQGNSA come from the germline V gene. Losses at the gene ends were 5 bases for V and 14 bases for J; bases not matched to a gene: 13. The CDR3 spans 14 residues. The CDR3 loop reads CASSPRTGEKVEFF. The CDR3 DNA is TGTGCCAGCAGCCCTAGGACAGGGGAGAAGGTAGAGTTCTTC.

The J gene is TRBJ2-1, the V gene TRBV20-1, with 7 positions matching TRBD1. The CDR3 loop spans 15 amino acids. CDR1 is DFQATT, CDR2 SNEGSKA, per germline (reference sequence). The trim removed 6 bases at V and 4 bases at J, leaving 12 bases unmatched. The DNA for the CDR3 is TGCAGTGCCCTCCCAAGGGGGCGACGGTACAATGAGCAGTTCTTC. It translates to CSALPRGRRYNEQFF.

This clonotype was observed many times. The chain carries TRBV5-4 and TRBJ2-3; 9 nucleotides line up with TRBD2. Losses at the gene ends were 3 bases for V and 1 base for J; bases not matched to a gene: 6. The germline CDR1 and CDR2 sequences are SGHNT and YYREEE (reference sequence). There are 16 residues in the CDR3. As DNA, the CDR3 is TGTGCCAGCAGCTCACCTTTAGCGGGGGGCACAGATACGCAGTATTTT. Translated: CASSSPLAGGTDTQYF. Filled out from reference TRBV5-4 and TRBJ2-3, the complete variable domain reads ETGVTQSPTHLIKTRGQQVTLRCSSQSGHNTVSWYQQALGQGPQFIFQYYREEENGRGNFPPRFSGLQFPNYSSELNVNALELDDSALYLCASSSPLAGGTDTQYFGPGTRLTVL.

The V gene is TRBV2, the J gene TRBJ1-5; D perhaps matches TRBD1 (5 bases). The V end lost 9 bases, the J end lost 8 bases, and 14 bases lay between the germline ends. This CDR3 spans 12 amino acids. Germline CDR1 reads SNHLY; CDR2 reads FYNNEI. The chain's CDR3 is CARDGGSKPQHF. CDR3 coding DNA: TGTGCCAGGGATGGGGGGAGCAAGCCCCAGCATTTT.

This clonotype was observed at least ten times. The chain joins TRBV11-2 to TRBJ2-1, with D maybe TRBD1 (5 bases). Germline values: CDR1 SGHAT, CDR2 FQNNGV. The CDR3 spans 15 residues. V was pared by 5 bases and J by 2 bases, with 13 bases between. The CDR3 region has the DNA TGTGCCAGCAGCGAGACAGCCCTGGCCTACAATGAGCAGTTCTTC. This gives the protein CASSETALAYNEQFF.

This clonotype was recorded at least ten times. The chain has TRBV29-1 and TRBJ2-3; 11 nucleotides match TRBD2. Per the germline V gene, CDR1 is SQVTM and CDR2 is ANQGSEA. The CDR3 covers 20 residues. J gave up 0 bases and V 5 bases, and 19 bases lay outside the gene matches. This CDR3 reads CSVPNQAGTSGGLSTDTQYF. DNA of the CDR3: TGCAGCGTTCCTAACCAGGCCGGGACTAGCGGAGGCCTTAGCACAGATACGCAGTATTTT.

This clonotype was detected ten times or more. The chain is built from TRBV20-1 and TRBJ1-5; D unclear. The germline CDR1 and CDR2 sequences are DFQATT and SNEGSKA (reference sequence). V gave up 5 bases and J gave up 0 bases, with 14 bases separating them. This CDR3 contains 15 residues. The CDR3 protein is CSASDGVFSNQPQHF. CDR3 in DNA: TGCAGTGCTTCGGACGGTGTCTTTAGCAATCAGCCCCAGCATTTT.

This clonotype has at least ten counts. The rearrangement uses TRBV5-1 and TRBJ2-1, with 11 bases fitting TRBD1. V gave up 5 bases and J gave up 7 bases; unmatched junction bases: 2. The CDR3 consists of 13 residues. In germline, CDR1 is SGHRS, CDR2 YFSETQ. As DNA, the CDR3 is TGCGCCAGCAGGGACAGGGGGCATAATGAGCAGTTCTTC. It specifies CASRDRGHNEQFF.

This clonotype was seen many times. CDR3 DNA sequence: TGTGCCACCAGTGATTTCGCTAGCGGGAGTGAGACCCAGTACTTC. Its protein product is CATSDFASGSETQYF. The chain combines TRBV24-1 with TRBJ2-5, with 10 bases that match TRBD2. After removal of 1 base from V and 5 bases from J, the junction contained 3 bases not matched to a gene. Per the germline V gene, CDR1 is KGHDR and CDR2 is SFDVKD. The CDR3 has 15 amino acids.

This clonotype appeared many times. This rearrangement joins TRBV5-6 to TRBJ2-5, with TRBD1 as a possible D gene (6 bases). There are 14 residues in the CDR3. Trimming took 3 bases from V and 1 from J, leaving 10 bases between them. The germline gives CDR1 SGHDT, CDR2 YYEEEE. CDR3 sequence: CASSSGQTQETQYF. CDR3 bases: TGTGCCAGCAGCTCCGGACAGACCCAAGAGACCCAGTACTTC.

This clonotype appeared many times. The chain employs TRBV29-1 and TRBJ2-7; 14 bases match TRBD2. This CDR3 has 14 amino acids. CDR1 is SQVTM, CDR2 ANQGSEA, per germline. V lost 1 base to trimming and J lost 4 bases; unmatched junction nucleotides: 0. DNA of the CDR3: TGCAGCGTTGAAGGGACTAGCGGGGGGTACGAGCAGTACTTC. Protein: CSVEGTSGGYEQYF.

The sample holds many counts of this clonotype. The rearrangement uses TRBV28 and TRBJ2-7; D uncertain. The germline gives CDR1 MDHEN, CDR2 SYDVKM. This CDR3 region has 11 residues. The germline V and J ends were trimmed by 4 bases and 7 bases, with 8 bases remaining between them. CDR3 protein: CASSSYGEQYF. The CDR3 DNA is TGTGCCAGCAGTTCTTATGGGGAGCAGTACTTC.

In its sample, this clonotype was seen many times. V gene TRBV6-5 combines with J gene TRBJ2-5; TRBD2 matches at 9 bases. Germline CDR1 is MNHEY and CDR2 is SVGAGI. V lost 7 bases, J lost 5 bases, and 5 bases stayed unmatched. CDR3 length: 13 residues. This CDR3 is CASNLAGQETQYF. For the CDR3, the DNA is TGTGCCAGCAATCTAGCGGGGCAGGAGACCCAGTACTTC.

In its sample, this clonotype was seen many times. This chain joins TRBV3-1 and TRBJ2-3; D unresolved. V gave up 0 bases and J gave up 3 bases, with 7 bases separating them. Looked up from germline, CDR1 is LGHDT and CDR2 is YNNKEL (reference sequence). This CDR3 spans 14 amino acids. The CDR3 nucleotides read TGTGCCAGCAGCCAAGAGACCCTAACAGATACGCAGTATTTT. This encodes CASSQETLTDTQYF.

With respect to this clonotype: The junction does not match germline at one end; this may be a read error. The J gene is TRBJ2-7, the V gene TRBV7-9; 10 bases match TRBD2. Germline CDR1 and CDR2: SEHNR and FQNEAQ (reference sequence). CDR3 length: 12 amino acids. The CDR3 DNA follows: TGTGCCAGCAGCCTACGTGGACTAGCGGAGACCTTC. Its protein product is CASSLRGLAETF.

This clonotype has just one count. A read error may explain this, as a much larger clone is one base away. This chain links TRBV9 with TRBJ1-5; no clear D. The CDR3 spans 14 residues. V lost 0 bases, J lost 3 bases, and 7 bases lay in between. The germline CDR1 and CDR2 sequences are SGDLS and YYNGEE. CDR3 sequence (DNA): TGTGCCAGCAGCGTAGACGCGGCCAATCAGCCCCAGCATTTT. Protein product: CASSVDAANQPQHF.

The chain joins TRBV9 to TRBJ2-3, with no clear D. Trimming took off 1 base at V and 2 bases at J, with 8 bases between the two ends. Germline V gene lookup returns CDR1 SGDLS and CDR2 YYNGEE. This CDR3 comprises 14 residues. CDR3 coding DNA: TGTGCCAGCAGCGTACACCTCTTCACAGATACGCAGTATTTT. Encoded protein: CASSVHLFTDTQYF.

In this sample, this clonotype turned up many times. This rearrangement joins TRBV4-3 to TRBJ2-1, with D possibly being TRBD2 (5 bases). With 4 bases removed from V and 6 bases from J, the gap between germline ends came to 22 bases. The length of the CDR3 is 17 residues. The V gene's germline CDR1 is LGHNA and CDR2 YSLEER. CDR3 protein: CASSPFFGLPKVNEQFF. Here the CDR3 DNA reads TGCGCCAGCAGCCCATTCTTCGGACTTCCTAAAGTCAATGAGCAGTTCTTC.

Concerning this clonotype itself: A much larger clone is a single base away; this may be a read error. V gene TRBV15 combines with J gene TRBJ2-3; TRBD2 matches at 11 bases. V was clipped by 0 bases and J by 6 bases; unmatched bases: 8. The CDR3 runs 17 residues. The germline V gene has CDR1 LNHNV and CDR2 YYDKDF (reference sequence). Here the CDR3 DNA reads TGTGCCACCAGCAGAGATGGTAGCGGGAGGGCGCGGGATACGCAGTATTTT. Its translation: CATSRDGSGRARDTQYF.

This clonotype has ten or more counts. The J gene is TRBJ1-6, the V gene TRBV4-1; 7 bases align to TRBD1. V was pared by 10 bases and J by 9 bases, with 21 bases of the junction left unmatched. The CDR3 length is 17 residues. CDR1 and CDR2 from the germline V gene are MGHRA and YSYEKL. The CDR3 loop is CATRSLGRGRPGSPLHF. Here the CDR3 DNA reads TGCGCCACAAGGAGTTTGGGCAGGGGGAGACCCGGTTCACCCCTCCACTTT.

Notes on this clonotype: This may be a read error: a much more frequent sequence differs by one nucleotide. The chain uses TRBV3-1 and TRBJ2-3; TRBD1 matches 7 bases. The J segment lost 5 bases and the V segment lost 2 bases, leaving 4 bases of the junction unmatched. The CDR3 length is 14 residues. Germline V lookup: CDR1 LGHDT, CDR2 YNNKEL (reference sequence). The CDR3 DNA reads as TGTGCCAGCAGCCAAAGGACAGGAGAAGATACGCAGTATTTT. Its translation: CASSQRTGEDTQYF.

In regard to this clonotype: This may be a read error: a much more frequent sequence differs by one nucleotide. Since the CDR3 does not end with the conserved phenylalanine or tryptophan, this likely comes from a read error. V is TRBV27 and J is TRBJ2-7, with 7 bases identical to TRBD1. Germline CDR1 MNHEY, CDR2 SMNVEV (reference sequence). The ends lost 5 bases at V and 3 bases at J; junction bases unmatched: 4. CDR3 length equals 13 residues. CDR3 bases: TGTGCCAGCAGTCGGACAGGAGGCTACGAGCAGTACCTC. Amino acid sequence: CASSRTGGYEQYL.

This clonotype turned up a few times. This sequence joins TRBV29-1 and TRBJ2-7; the match to TRBD2 covers 7 bases. With V trimmed by 7 bases and J by 1 base, 7 bases remained unmatched. The V gene's germline CDR1 is SQVTM and CDR2 ANQGSEA. CDR3 length equals 13 residues. This CDR3 is CSGSMGLSYEQYF. The CDR3, as DNA: TGCAGCGGATCCATGGGACTATCCTACGAGCAGTACTTC.

In its sample, this clonotype was seen a few times. V usage is TRBV6-2 or TRBV6-3 and J usage is TRBJ1-1; D is ambiguous. Germline assignment: CDR1 MNHEY and CDR2 SVGEGT. The germline V and J ends were trimmed by 3 bases and 1 base, with 6 bases remaining between them. This CDR3 comprises 13 residues. In DNA, the CDR3 is TGTGCCAGCAGTTATATGGCGAACACTGAAGCTTTCTTT. Translated: CASSYMANTEAFF.

This clonotype was detected ten times or more. The CDR3 here is CASSLWGSYNEQFF. The CDR3 DNA reads as TGTGCCAGCAGTTTATGGGGGTCCTACAATGAGCAGTTCTTC. This chain joins TRBV28 and TRBJ2-1, with D uncertain. The V end lost 0 bases, the J end lost 1 base, and 4 bases lay between the germline ends. The V gene's germline CDR1 is MDHEN and CDR2 SYDVKM. The CDR3 consists of 14 residues.

This clonotype appeared a few times. The chain recombines TRBV6-6 with TRBJ1-4; D remains ambiguous. Between the trimmed V and J ends, which lost 6 bases and 2 bases, there was a span of 13 bases. Germline CDR1 MNHNY, CDR2 SVGAGI (reference sequence). CDR3 length: 15 residues. This CDR3 reads CASRLSGGTNEKLFF. For the CDR3, the DNA is TGTGCCAGCAGGTTATCAGGTGGCACTAATGAAAAACTGTTTTTT.

The genes are TRBV5-1 and TRBJ1-3; maybe TRBD1 (6 bases). Germline CDR1 is SGHRS and CDR2 is YFSETQ. V was trimmed by 2 bases and J by 2 bases, leaving 14 bases between them. The CDR3 loop spans 16 amino acids. CDR3 DNA: TGCGCCAGCAGCTTAACAGGGTGGGATGCTGGAAACACCATATATTTT. Amino acids: CASSLTGWDAGNTIYF.

Many counts were recorded for this clonotype. The chain recombines TRBV7-9 with TRBJ1-1; possible D gene TRBD1, 5 bases. The V end lost 5 bases, the J end lost 6 bases, and 13 bases lay between the germline ends. CDR1 and CDR2 (germline): SEHNR, FQNEAQ (reference sequence). The CDR3 covers 13 residues. CDR3 nucleotides: TGTGCCAGCAGCGGCGTAGGGGATTCTGAAGCTTTCTTT. It codes for CASSGVGDSEAFF.